This passage covers 24 T cell receptor beta chains from one sample sequenced in a study of T cell changes during pregnancy in multiple sclerosis. Sequencing used immunoSEQ multiplex PCR; TCRdb keeps in-frame clones, though not all of them. The table has 40,000 to 55,000 clones, over 90% seen once. The sequencing here drew on CD4+ T cells from peripheral blood mononuclear cells, taken in the second trimester of pregnancy. The receptor source for this set is a female donor with multiple sclerosis, enrolled in a pregnancy study.

The chain employs TRBV6-1 and TRBJ1-2, with D perhaps matching TRBD1 (6 bases). The V gene's germline CDR1 is MNHNS and CDR2 SASEGT. Trimming stripped 7 bases from V and 9 bases from J, with 9 bases between. The CDR3 spans 10 residues. The CDR3 DNA reads TGTGCCAGCACACAGGGCAGCTACACCTTC. Encoded protein: CASTQGSYTF.

This clone appeared once. This chain connects TRBV9 to TRBJ2-3; TRBD2 might be the D (6 bases). The CDR3 is made up of 16 amino acids. The V end lost 0 bases, the J end lost 7 bases, and 18 bases lay between the germline ends. CDR1 and CDR2 from the germline V gene are SGDLS and YYNGEE. The CDR3 protein is CASSVAGALFGNTQYF. The CDR3 DNA follows: TGTGCCAGCAGCGTAGCGGGAGCCCTTTTTGGTAATACGCAGTATTTT.

The chain is built from TRBV11-2 and TRBJ2-2; the D gene is possibly TRBD1 (5 bases). V was shortened by 6 bases and J by 4 bases, with 18 bases between the two germline ends. The CDR3 is 16 amino acids. Germline V gene lookup returns CDR1 SGHAT and CDR2 FQNNGV. Here the CDR3 reads CASRYSTGLSTGELFF. The CDR3 DNA is TGTGCCAGCAGGTATTCAACAGGTTTGAGCACCGGGGAGCTGTTTTTT.

The chain couples TRBV19 to TRBJ1-5, with 10 bases matching TRBD1. V shed 1 base, J shed 4 bases, and the junction held 7 bases outside the gene matches. The CDR3 is 17 residues long. Germline CDR1 LNHDA, CDR2 SQIVND (reference sequence). The CDR3 loop is CASSIATGQGLNQPQHF. In DNA form, the CDR3 reads TGTGCCAGTAGTATAGCCACGGGACAGGGGCTTAATCAGCCCCAGCATTTT.

The V call is TRBV2, the J call TRBJ2-2; D is perhaps TRBD1 (5 bases). Germline V CDR1 and CDR2: SNHLY, FYNNEI. This CDR3 region has 18 residues. V lost 7 bases and J 1 base, leaving 22 bases between the germline ends. CDR3 amino acids: CASIPGSLGRVNTGELFF. The CDR3 DNA sequence: TGTGCCAGCATCCCAGGTAGCCTGGGCAGGGTGAACACCGGGGAGCTGTTTTTT.

The chain joins TRBV2 to TRBJ2-3, with D possibly matching TRBD2 (6 bases). The CDR3 contains 13 residues. Germline V gene data show CDR1 as SNHLY and CDR2 as FYNNEI. V gave up 6 bases and J gave up 5 bases, with 12 bases separating them. The CDR3: CASRLTGEDTQYF. CDR3 DNA sequence: TGTGCCAGCAGGCTCACGGGGGAAGATACGCAGTATTTT.

The chain links TRBV9 to TRBJ2-1; a weak D match, TRBD2 (6 bases). Per the germline V gene, CDR1 is SGDLS and CDR2 is YYNGEE. V was trimmed by 2 bases and J by 2 bases, leaving 14 bases between them. CDR3 length: 16 residues. The CDR3 DNA follows: TGTGCCAGCAGCGTTGGACCGGGACTCACCTACAATGAGCAGTTCTTC. This translates into CASSVGPGLTYNEQFF.

This chain links TRBV28 with TRBJ1-2, with D uncertain. Germline V CDR1 and CDR2: MDHEN, SYDVKM. Trimming stripped 5 bases from V and 3 bases from J, with 7 bases between. The CDR3 consists of 12 residues. The CDR3 DNA is TGTGCCAGCAGTCCCGCGCACTATGGCTACACCTTC. Its translation is CASSPAHYGYTF.

The chain employs TRBV5-4 and TRBJ1-2; maybe TRBD1 (5 bases). There are 16 residues in the CDR3. Germline lookup yields CDR1 SGHNT and CDR2 YYREEE (reference sequence). Trimming cost V 4 bases and J 6 bases, with 22 bases left between them. CDR3 sequence (DNA): TGTGCCAGCAGCCGGAGGGTAATGGGGCTATCTGATGGCTACACCTTC. Protein: CASSRRVMGLSDGYTF.

The V and J genes are TRBV30 and TRBJ2-7; D might be TRBD1 (6 bases). The V gene lost 0 bases and the J gene lost 3 bases, with 12 bases spanning the gap. The CDR3 is made up of 14 amino acids. Germline lookup yields CDR1 GTSNPN and CDR2 SVGIG (reference sequence). The CDR3 nucleotides are TGTGCCTGGAGTGTGGGGGCAGACTACTACGAGCAGTACTTC. As protein: CAWSVGADYYEQYF.

The CDR3 is CASSLETRVYTGELFF. The CDR3 DNA reads as TGTGCCAGCAGCTTAGAAACCCGGGTATACACCGGGGAGCTGTTTTTT. The V call is TRBV11-3, the J call TRBJ2-2; no firm D call. The germline V gene has CDR1 SGHNT and CDR2 YENEEA. The V gene lost 0 bases and the J gene lost 3 bases, with 11 bases spanning the gap. CDR3 length equals 16 residues.

The chain uses TRBV5-1 and TRBJ2-7, with D perhaps matching TRBD1 (6 bases). Germline loops: CDR1 SGHRS, CDR2 YFSETQ. V was shortened by 1 base and J by 2 bases, with 7 bases between the two germline ends. This CDR3 has 13 amino acids. The CDR3 loop reads CASSLNRAYEQYF. CDR3 nucleotides: TGCGCCAGCAGCTTGAACAGGGCCTACGAGCAGTACTTC.

The rearrangement uses TRBV7-9 and TRBJ2-5; 7 bases are a match to TRBD1. The CDR3 loop spans 14 amino acids. With 4 bases clipped from V and 6 bases from J, the junction kept 8 bases outside the gene matches. The germline gives CDR1 SEHNR, CDR2 FQNEAQ (reference sequence). The CDR3 DNA sequence: TGTGCCAGCAGCTCCTCACAGGGGAAACAGACCCAGTACTTC. Residues: CASSSSQGKQTQYF.

The chain employs TRBV18 and TRBJ1-4, with 9 bases that match TRBD1. The trim removed 4 bases at V and 5 bases at J, leaving 5 bases unmatched. CDR1 and CDR2 (germline): KGHSH, LQKENI. The CDR3 runs to 15 residues. The CDR3 sequence is CASSLAGQGNEKLFF. For the CDR3, the DNA is TGTGCCAGCTCACTTGCCGGACAGGGGAATGAAAAACTGTTTTTT.

The rearrangement joins TRBV28 to TRBJ1-5; 9 nucleotides agree with TRBD1. The trim removed 6 bases at V and 5 bases at J, leaving 5 bases unmatched. CDR1 is MDHEN, CDR2 SYDVKM, per germline. CDR3 length equals 14 residues. CDR3 in amino acids: CASRGTGTYQPQHF. CDR3 in DNA: TGTGCCAGCAGGGGGACAGGGACTTATCAGCCCCAGCATTTT.

The chain combines TRBV5-6 with TRBJ2-3; 9 positions match TRBD2. This CDR3 has 16 residues. V trimming: 1 base; J trimming: 3 bases; junction bases outside the gene matches: 6. Germline-derived CDR1 and CDR2 are SGHDT and YYEEEE. CDR3 nucleotide sequence: TGTGCCAGCAGCTTGTTCGCGGGAGGGGTGACAGATACGCAGTATTTT. It specifies CASSLFAGGVTDTQYF.

V gene TRBV2 combines with J gene TRBJ2-5, with D possibly TRBD1 on 7 matching bases. The CDR3 covers 13 residues. Trimming shortened V by 6 bases and J by 5 bases, and 13 bases separated the two germline ends. CDR1 and CDR2 from the germline V gene are SNHLY and FYNNEI. The DNA of the CDR3 is TGTGCCAGCAGGCGGGACAGTCAGGAGACCCAGTACTTC. It is translated as CASRRDSQETQYF.

The gene calls are TRBV2 and TRBJ1-4, with D maybe TRBD1 (5 bases). Trimming pared 5 bases from V and 0 bases from J, leaving 19 bases between. This CDR3 region has 18 residues. CDR1 is SNHLY and CDR2 is FYNNEI in the germline V gene. CDR3 loop: CASSRQRPNHATNEKLFF. The DNA for the CDR3 is TGTGCCAGCAGTCGACAGCGACCCAACCACGCAACTAATGAAAAACTGTTTTTT.

V and J are TRBV7-3 and TRBJ2-7; D gene unclear. CDR3 length: 14 amino acids. Germline lookup yields CDR1 SGHTA and CDR2 FQGTGA. The V end lost 6 bases, the J end lost 0 bases, and 12 bases lay between the germline ends. This CDR3 is CASSRYMNSYEQYF. The CDR3 DNA follows: TGTGCCAGCAGTCGGTATATGAACTCCTACGAGCAGTACTTC.

The chain recombines TRBV28 with TRBJ2-7; 8 bases fit TRBD2. V lost 4 bases to trimming and J lost 2 bases; unmatched junction nucleotides: 7. The germline CDR1 and CDR2 sequences are MDHEN and SYDVKM. The CDR3 is 15 amino acids. The CDR3 here is CASSSLAEKTYEQYF. In DNA form, the CDR3 reads TGTGCCAGCAGTTCACTAGCGGAGAAAACCTACGAGCAGTACTTC.

The V gene is TRBV19, the J gene TRBJ1-1; possibly TRBD1 for D (6 bases). Germline-derived CDR1 and CDR2 are LNHDA and SQIVND (reference sequence). Trimming stripped 1 base from V and 4 bases from J, with 13 bases between. The CDR3 length is 15 residues. CDR3 in amino acids: CASSIAHLGATEAFF. DNA for the CDR3: TGTGCCAGTAGTATAGCACACTTGGGGGCCACTGAAGCTTTCTTT.

V usage is TRBV5-5 and J usage is TRBJ1-1; 11 bases align to TRBD1. The J segment lost 1 base and the V segment lost 4 bases, leaving 6 bases of the junction unmatched. The CDR3 runs to 16 residues. CDR1 is SGHKS, CDR2 YYEKEE, per germline (reference sequence). The CDR3 region has the DNA TGTGCCAGCAGCCAAGGGACAGGGGGAGGGAACACTGAAGCTTTCTTT. It codes for CASSQGTGGGNTEAFF.

This rearrangement joins TRBV28 to TRBJ2-1; TRBD1 agrees at 10 bases. CDR1 and CDR2 from the germline V gene are MDHEN and SYDVKM. V trimming: 4 bases; J trimming: 8 bases; junction bases outside the gene matches: 5. There are 14 residues in the CDR3. CDR3 protein: CASSSGTGVDEQFF. In DNA form, the CDR3 reads TGTGCCAGCAGTTCCGGGACAGGGGTCGATGAGCAGTTCTTC.

The sample holds a few counts of this clone. This chain joins TRBV5-1 and TRBJ2-1, with 9 bases matching TRBD2. Germline CDR1 and CDR2: SGHRS and YFSETQ. This CDR3 has 14 residues. With V trimmed by 0 bases and J by 9 bases, 4 bases remained unmatched. The CDR3 sequence: CASSLGGLAGEQFF. The DNA of the CDR3 is TGCGCCAGCAGCTTGGGGGGACTAGCAGGTGAGCAGTTCTTC.